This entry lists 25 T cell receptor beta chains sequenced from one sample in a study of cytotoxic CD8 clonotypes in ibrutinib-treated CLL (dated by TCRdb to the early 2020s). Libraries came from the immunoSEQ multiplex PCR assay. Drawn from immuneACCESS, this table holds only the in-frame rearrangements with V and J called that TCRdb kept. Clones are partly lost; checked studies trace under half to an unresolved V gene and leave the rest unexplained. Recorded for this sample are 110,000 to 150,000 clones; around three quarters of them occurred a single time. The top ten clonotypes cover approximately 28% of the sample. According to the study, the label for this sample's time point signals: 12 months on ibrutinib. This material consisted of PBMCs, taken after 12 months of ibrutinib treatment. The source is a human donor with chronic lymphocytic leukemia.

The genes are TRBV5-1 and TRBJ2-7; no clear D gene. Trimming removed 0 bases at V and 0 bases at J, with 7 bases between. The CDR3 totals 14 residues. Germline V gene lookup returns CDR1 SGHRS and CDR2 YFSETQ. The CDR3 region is CASSLVSASYEQYF. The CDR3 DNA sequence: TGCGCCAGCAGCTTGGTGTCGGCCTCCTACGAGCAGTACTTC.

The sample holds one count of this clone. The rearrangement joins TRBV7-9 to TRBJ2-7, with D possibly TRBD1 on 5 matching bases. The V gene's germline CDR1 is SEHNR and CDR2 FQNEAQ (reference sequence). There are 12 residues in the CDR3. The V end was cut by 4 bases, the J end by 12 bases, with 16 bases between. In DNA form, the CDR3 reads TGTGCCAGCAGCTCGACAGATATTTTAGGGTACTTC. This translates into CASSSTDILGYF.

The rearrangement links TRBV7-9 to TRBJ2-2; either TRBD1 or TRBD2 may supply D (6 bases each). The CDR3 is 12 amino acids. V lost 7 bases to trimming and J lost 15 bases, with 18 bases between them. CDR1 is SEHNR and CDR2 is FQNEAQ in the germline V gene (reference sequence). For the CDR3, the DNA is TGTGCCAGCACAATAAACAGGGAGGTGGTGTTTTTT. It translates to CASTINREVVFF.

DNA for the CDR3: TGTGCCAGCAGGATGGGGGGGAATGGCTACACCTTC. Protein sequence: CASRMGGNGYTF. The chain has TRBV27 and TRBJ1-2, with a weak D call TRBD1 (5 bases). V was trimmed by 6 bases and J by 6 bases, leaving 11 bases between them. Germline loops: CDR1 MNHEY, CDR2 SMNVEV (reference sequence). The CDR3 has 12 amino acids.

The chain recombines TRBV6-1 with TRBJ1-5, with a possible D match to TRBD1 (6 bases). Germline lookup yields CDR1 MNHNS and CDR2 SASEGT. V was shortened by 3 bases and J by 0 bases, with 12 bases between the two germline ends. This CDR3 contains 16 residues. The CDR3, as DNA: TGTGCCAGCAGTGAGTACAGGGACTTTAGCAATCAGCCCCAGCATTTT. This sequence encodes CASSEYRDFSNQPQHF.

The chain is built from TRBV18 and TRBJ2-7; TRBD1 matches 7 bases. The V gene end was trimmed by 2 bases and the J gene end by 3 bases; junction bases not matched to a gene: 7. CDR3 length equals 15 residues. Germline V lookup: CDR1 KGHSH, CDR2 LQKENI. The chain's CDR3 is CASSPRFAGGYEQYF. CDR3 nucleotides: TGTGCCAGCTCACCAAGGTTTGCAGGGGGCTACGAGCAGTACTTC. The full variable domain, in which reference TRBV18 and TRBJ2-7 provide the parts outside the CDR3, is NAGVMQNPRHLVRRRGQEARLRCSPMKGHSHVYWYRQLPEEGLKFMVYLQKENIIDESGMPKERFSAEFPKEGPSILRIQQVVRGDSAAYFCASSPRFAGGYEQYFGPGTRLTVT.

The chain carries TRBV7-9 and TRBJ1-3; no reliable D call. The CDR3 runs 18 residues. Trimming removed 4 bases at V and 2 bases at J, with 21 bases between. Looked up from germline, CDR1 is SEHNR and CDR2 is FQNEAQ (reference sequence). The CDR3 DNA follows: TGTGCCAGCAGCTCACACGGACCAATTGCGCTCGCTGGAAACACCATATATTTT. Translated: CASSSHGPIALAGNTIYF.

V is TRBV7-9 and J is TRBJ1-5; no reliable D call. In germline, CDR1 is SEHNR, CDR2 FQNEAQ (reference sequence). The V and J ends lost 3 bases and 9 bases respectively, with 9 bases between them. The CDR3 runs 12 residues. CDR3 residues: CASSFTGGPQHF. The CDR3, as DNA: TGTGCCAGCAGCTTTACCGGCGGGCCCCAGCATTTT.

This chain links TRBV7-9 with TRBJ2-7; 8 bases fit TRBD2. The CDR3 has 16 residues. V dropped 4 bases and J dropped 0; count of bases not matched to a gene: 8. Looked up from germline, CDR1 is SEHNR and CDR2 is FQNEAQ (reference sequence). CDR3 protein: CASSSIAGLASYEQYF. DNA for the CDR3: TGTGCCAGCAGCTCAATCGCCGGACTAGCCTCCTACGAGCAGTACTTC.

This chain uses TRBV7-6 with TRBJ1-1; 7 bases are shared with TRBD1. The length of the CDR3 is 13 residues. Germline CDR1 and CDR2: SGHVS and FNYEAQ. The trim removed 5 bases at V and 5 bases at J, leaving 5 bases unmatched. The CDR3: CASSQTGETEAFF. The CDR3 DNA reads TGTGCCAGCAGCCAAACAGGGGAGACTGAAGCTTTCTTT.

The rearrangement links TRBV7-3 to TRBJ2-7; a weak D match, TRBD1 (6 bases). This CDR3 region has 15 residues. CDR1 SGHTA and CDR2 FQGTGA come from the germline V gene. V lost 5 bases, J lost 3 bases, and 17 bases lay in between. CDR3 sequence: CASSEVGGSIYEQYF. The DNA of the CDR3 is TGTGCCAGCAGCGAAGTAGGGGGAAGTATCTACGAGCAGTACTTC.

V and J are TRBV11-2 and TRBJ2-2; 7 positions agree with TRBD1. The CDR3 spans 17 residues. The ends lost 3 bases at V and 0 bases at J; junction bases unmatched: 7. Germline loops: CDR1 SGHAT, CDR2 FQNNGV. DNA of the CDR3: TGTGCCAGCAGCTTTCTCAGGGGGTGGACGAACACCGGGGAGCTGTTTTTT. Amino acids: CASSFLRGWTNTGELFF.

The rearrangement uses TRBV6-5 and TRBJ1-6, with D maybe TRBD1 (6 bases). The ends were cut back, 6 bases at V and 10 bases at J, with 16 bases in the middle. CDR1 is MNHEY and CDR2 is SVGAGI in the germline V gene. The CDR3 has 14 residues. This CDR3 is CASSPNRVGSPLHF. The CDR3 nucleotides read TGTGCCAGCAGCCCTAACAGGGTTGGGTCACCCCTCCACTTT.

CDR3 sequence reads: CASSLLGGVNYGYTF. CDR3 nucleotide sequence: TGTGCCAGCAGTTTACTAGGGGGAGTGAACTATGGCTACACCTTC. This sequence joins TRBV27 and TRBJ1-2, with D perhaps TRBD1 (6 bases). Germline CDR1 MNHEY, CDR2 SMNVEV (reference sequence). V shed 2 bases and J shed 2 bases, with 12 bases lying between them. The CDR3 is 15 amino acids.

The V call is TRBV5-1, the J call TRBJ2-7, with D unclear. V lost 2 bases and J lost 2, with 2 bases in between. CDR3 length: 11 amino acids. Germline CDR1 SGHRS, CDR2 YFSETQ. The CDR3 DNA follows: TGCGCCAGCAGCTTCGCCTACGAGCAGTACTTC. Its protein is CASSFAYEQYF. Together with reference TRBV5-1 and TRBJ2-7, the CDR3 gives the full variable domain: KAGVTQTPRYLIKTRGQQVTLSCSPISGHRSVSWYQQTPGQGLQFLFEYFSETQRNKGNFPGRFSGRQFSNSRSEMNVSTLELGDSALYLCASSFAYEQYFGPGTRLTVT.

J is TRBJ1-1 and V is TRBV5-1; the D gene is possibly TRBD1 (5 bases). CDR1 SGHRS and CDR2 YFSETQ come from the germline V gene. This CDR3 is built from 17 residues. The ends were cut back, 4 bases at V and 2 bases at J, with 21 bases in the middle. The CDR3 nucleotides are TGCGCCAGCAGCGGAAAGAGGGGTTCCCTGGCCAACACTGAAGCTTTCTTT. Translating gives CASSGKRGSLANTEAFF.

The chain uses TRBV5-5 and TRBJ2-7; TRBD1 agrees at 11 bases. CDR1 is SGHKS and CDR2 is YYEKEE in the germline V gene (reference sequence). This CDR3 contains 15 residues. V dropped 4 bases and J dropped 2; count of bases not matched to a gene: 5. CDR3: CASSPTGQGAYEQYF. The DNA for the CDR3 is TGTGCCAGCAGCCCGACGGGACAGGGGGCCTACGAGCAGTACTTC.

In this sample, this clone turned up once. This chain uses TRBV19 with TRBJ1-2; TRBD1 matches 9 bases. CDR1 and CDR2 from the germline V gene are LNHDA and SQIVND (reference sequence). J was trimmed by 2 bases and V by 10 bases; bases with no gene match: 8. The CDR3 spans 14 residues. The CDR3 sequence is CATKTGGANYGYTF. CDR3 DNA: TGTGCCACAAAAACAGGGGGCGCGAACTATGGCTACACCTTC.

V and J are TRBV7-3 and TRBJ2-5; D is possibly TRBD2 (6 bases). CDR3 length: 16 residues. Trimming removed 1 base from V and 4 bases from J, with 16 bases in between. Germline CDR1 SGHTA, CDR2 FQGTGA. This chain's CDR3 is CASSLSPSGSRETQYF. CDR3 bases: TGTGCCAGCAGCTTAAGCCCCTCCGGGAGTCGAGAGACCCAGTACTTC.

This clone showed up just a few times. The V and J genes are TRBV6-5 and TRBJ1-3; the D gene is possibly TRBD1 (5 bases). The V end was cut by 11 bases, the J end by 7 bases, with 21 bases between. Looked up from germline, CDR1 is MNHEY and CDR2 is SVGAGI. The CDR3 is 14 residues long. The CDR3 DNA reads TGTGCCGTTAAGGAGACAGTATCAAGGAACACCATATATTTT. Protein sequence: CAVKETVSRNTIYF.

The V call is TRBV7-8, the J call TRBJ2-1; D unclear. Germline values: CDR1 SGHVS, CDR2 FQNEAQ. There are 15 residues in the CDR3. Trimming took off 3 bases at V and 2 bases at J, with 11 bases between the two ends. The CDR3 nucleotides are TGTGCCAGCAGCTTGGCGGCGGATGCCTACAATGAGCAGTTCTTC. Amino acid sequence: CASSLAADAYNEQFF.

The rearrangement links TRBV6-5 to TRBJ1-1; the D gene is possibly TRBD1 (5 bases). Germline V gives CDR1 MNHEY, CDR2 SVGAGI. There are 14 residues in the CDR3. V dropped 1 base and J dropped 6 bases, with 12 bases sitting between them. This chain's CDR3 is CASSYYGADAEAFF. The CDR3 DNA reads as TGTGCCAGCAGTTACTACGGGGCGGACGCTGAAGCTTTCTTT.

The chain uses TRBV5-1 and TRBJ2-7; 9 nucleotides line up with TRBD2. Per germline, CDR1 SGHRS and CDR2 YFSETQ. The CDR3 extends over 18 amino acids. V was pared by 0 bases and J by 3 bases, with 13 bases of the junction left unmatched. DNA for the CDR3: TGCGCCAGCAGCTTGGCCAGCGGGGGGCCACTTCGGAACTACGAGCAGTACTTC. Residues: CASSLASGGPLRNYEQYF.

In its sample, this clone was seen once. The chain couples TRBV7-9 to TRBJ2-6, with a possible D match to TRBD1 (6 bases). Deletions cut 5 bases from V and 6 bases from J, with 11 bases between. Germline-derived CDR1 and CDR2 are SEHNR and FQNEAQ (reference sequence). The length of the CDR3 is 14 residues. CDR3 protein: CASSPRDMANVLTF. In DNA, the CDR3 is TGTGCCAGCAGCCCAAGGGACATGGCCAACGTCCTGACTTTC.

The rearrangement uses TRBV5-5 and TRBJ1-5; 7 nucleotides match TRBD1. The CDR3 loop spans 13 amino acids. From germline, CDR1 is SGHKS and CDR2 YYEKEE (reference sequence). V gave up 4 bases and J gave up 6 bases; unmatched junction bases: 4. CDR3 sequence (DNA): TGTGCCAGCAGCCGACAGGGAGGTCAGCCCCAGCATTTT. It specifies CASSRQGGQPQHF. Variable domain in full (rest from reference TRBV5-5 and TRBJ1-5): DAGVTQSPTHLIKTRGQQVTLRCSPISGHKSVSWYQQVLGQGPQFIFQYYEKEERGRGNFPDRFSARQFPNYSSELNVNALLLGDSALYLCASSRQGGQPQHFGDGTRLSIL.